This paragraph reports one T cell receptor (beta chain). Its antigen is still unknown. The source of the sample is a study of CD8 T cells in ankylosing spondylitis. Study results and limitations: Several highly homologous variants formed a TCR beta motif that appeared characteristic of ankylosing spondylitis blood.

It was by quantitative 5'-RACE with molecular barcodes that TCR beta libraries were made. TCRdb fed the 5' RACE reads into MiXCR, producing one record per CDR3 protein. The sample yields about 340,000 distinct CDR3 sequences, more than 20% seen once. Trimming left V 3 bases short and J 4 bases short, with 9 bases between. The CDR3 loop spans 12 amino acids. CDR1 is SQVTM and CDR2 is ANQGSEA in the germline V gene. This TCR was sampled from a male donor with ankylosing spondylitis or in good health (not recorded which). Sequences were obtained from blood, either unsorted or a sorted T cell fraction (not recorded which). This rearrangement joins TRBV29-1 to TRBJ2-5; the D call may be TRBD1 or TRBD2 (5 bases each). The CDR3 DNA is TGCAGCGTTGAGTCAGGGACAGAGACCCAGTACTTC. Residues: CSVESGTETQYF.